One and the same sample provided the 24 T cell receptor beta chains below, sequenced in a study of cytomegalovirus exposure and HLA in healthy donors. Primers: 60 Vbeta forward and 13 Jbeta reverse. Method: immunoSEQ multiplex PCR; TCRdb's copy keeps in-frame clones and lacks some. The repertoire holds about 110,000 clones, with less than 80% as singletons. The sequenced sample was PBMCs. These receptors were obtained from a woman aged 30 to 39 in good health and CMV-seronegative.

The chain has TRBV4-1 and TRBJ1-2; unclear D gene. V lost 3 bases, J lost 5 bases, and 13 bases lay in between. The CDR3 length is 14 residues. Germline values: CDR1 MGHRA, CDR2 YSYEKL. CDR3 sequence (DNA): TGCGCCAGCAGCCAGCGGGCGTTCGTTTATGGCTACACCTTC. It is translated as CASSQRAFVYGYTF.

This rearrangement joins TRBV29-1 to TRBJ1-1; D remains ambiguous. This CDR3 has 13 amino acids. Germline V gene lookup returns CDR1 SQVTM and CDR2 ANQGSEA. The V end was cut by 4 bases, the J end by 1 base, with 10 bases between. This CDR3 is CSVGHTANTEAFF. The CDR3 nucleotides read TGCAGCGTTGGACATACAGCGAACACTGAAGCTTTCTTT.

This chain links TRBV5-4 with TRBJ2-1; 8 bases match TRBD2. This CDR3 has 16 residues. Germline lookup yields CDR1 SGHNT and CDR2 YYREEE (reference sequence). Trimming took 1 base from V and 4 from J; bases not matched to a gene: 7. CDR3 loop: CASSLNGLATYNEQFF. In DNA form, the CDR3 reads TGTGCCAGCAGCTTGAATGGACTAGCCACATACAATGAGCAGTTCTTC.

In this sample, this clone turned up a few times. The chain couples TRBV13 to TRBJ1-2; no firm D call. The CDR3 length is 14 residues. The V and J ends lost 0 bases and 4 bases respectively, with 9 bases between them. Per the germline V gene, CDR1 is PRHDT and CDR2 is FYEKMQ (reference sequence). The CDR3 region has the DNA TGTGCCAGCAGCTTAGGGGGCGCGGGCTATGGCTACACCTTC. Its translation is CASSLGGAGYGYTF.

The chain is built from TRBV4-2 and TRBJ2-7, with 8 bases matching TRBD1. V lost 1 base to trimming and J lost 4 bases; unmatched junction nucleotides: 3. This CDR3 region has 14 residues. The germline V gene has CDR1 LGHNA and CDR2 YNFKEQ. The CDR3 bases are TGTGCCAGCAGCCAAGGGACAGGGAATTACGAGCAGTACTTC. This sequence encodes CASSQGTGNYEQYF.

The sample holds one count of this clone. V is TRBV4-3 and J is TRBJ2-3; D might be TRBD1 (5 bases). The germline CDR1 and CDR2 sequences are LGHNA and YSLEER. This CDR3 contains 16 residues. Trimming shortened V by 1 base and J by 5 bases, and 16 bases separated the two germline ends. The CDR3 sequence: CASSQGIAGFGDTQYF. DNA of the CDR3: TGCGCCAGCAGCCAAGGTATTGCAGGGTTCGGAGATACGCAGTATTTT.

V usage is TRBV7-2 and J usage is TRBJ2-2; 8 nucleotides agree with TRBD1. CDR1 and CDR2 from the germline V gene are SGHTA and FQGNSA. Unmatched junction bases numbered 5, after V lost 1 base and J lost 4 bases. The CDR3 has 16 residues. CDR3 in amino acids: CASSLDRTGFTGELFF. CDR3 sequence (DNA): TGTGCCAGCAGCTTAGACCGGACAGGGTTCACCGGGGAGCTGTTTTTT.

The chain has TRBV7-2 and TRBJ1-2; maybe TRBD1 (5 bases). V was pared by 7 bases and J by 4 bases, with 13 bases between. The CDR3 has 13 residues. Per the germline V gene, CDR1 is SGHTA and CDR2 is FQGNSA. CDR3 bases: TGTGCCAGCACTACAGGTTACGGCTATGGCTACACCTTC. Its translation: CASTTGYGYGYTF.

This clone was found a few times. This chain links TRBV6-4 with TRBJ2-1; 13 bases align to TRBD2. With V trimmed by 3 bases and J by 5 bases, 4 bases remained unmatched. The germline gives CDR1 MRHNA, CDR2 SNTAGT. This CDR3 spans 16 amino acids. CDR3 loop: CASSEAGLAGDNEQFF. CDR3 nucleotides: TGTGCCAGCAGTGAAGCTGGACTAGCGGGAGACAATGAGCAGTTCTTC.

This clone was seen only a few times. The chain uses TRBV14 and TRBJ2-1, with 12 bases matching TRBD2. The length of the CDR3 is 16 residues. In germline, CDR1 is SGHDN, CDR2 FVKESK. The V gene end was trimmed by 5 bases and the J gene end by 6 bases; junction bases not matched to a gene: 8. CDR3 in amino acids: CASSSRPGLAGNEQFF. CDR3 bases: TGTGCCAGCAGCTCGAGACCGGGACTAGCGGGCAATGAGCAGTTCTTC.

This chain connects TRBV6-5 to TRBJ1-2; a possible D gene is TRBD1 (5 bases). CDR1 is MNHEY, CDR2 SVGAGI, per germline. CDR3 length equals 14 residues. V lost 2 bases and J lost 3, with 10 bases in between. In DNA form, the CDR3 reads TGTGCCAGCAGTTACGGGGGGAGTGACTATGGCTACACCTTC. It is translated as CASSYGGSDYGYTF.

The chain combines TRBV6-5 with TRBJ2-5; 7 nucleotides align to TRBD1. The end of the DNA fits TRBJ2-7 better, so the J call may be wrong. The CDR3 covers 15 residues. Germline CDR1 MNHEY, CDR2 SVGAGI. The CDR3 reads CASSRYDRDSYEQYF. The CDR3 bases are TGTGCCAGCAGCCGATATGACAGGGACTCCTACGAGCAGTACTTC.

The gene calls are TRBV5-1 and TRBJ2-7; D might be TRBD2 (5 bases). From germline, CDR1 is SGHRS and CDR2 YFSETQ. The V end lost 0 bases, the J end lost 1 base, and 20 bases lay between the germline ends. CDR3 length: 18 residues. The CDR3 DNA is TGCGCCAGCAGCTTGGGCCCCGACTCCCCTAGCATATCCTACGAGCAGTACTTC. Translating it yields CASSLGPDSPSISYEQYF.

In DNA form, the CDR3 reads TGTGCCAGTAGTATCGGACAGGGGCCATTCACCTCTGGGGCCAACGTCCTGACTTTC. This encodes CASSIGQGPFTSGANVLTF. The chain carries TRBV19 and TRBJ2-6, with 9 bases matching TRBD1. The CDR3 is made up of 19 amino acids. Per the germline V gene, CDR1 is LNHDA and CDR2 is SQIVND (reference sequence). The V gene end was trimmed by 3 bases and the J gene end by 0 bases; junction bases not matched to a gene: 9.

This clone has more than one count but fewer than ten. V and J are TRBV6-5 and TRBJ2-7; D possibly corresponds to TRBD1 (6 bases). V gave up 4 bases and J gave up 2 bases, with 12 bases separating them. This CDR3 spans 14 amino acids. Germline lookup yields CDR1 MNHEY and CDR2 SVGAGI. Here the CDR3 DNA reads TGTGCCAGCAGTTTCGCAGGGGAACCCTACGAGCAGTACTTC. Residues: CASSFAGEPYEQYF.

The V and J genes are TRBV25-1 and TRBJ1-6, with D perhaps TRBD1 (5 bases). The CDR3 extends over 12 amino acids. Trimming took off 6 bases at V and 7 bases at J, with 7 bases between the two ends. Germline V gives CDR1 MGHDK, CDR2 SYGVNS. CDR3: CASRGGNSPLHF. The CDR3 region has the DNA TGTGCCAGCAGGGGGGGGAATTCACCCCTCCACTTT.

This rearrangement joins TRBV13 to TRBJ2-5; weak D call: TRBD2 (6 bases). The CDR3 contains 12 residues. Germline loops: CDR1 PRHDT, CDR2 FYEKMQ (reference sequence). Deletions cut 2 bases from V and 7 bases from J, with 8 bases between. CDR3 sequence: CASSLLRGTQYF. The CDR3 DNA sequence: TGTGCCAGCAGCTTATTGCGGGGGACCCAGTACTTC.

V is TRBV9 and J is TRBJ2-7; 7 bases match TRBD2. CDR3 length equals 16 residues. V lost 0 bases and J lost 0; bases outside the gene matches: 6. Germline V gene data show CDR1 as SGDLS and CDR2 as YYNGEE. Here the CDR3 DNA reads TGTGCCAGCAGCGTAGGGGTAGCGGGTCACTCCTACGAGCAGTACTTC. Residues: CASSVGVAGHSYEQYF. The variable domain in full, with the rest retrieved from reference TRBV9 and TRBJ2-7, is DSGVTQTPKHLITATGQRVTLRCSPRSGDLSVYWYQQSLDQGLQFLIQYYNGEERAKGNILERFSAQQFPDLHSELNLSSLELGDSALYFCASSVGVAGHSYEQYFGPGTRLTVT.

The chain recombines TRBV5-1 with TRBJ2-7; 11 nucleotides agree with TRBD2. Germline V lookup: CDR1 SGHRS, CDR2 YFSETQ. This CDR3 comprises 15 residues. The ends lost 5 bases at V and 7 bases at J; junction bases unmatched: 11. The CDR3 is CASSHGLAGPQEQYF. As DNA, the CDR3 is TGCGCCAGCAGTCATGGACTAGCGGGTCCTCAGGAGCAGTACTTC.

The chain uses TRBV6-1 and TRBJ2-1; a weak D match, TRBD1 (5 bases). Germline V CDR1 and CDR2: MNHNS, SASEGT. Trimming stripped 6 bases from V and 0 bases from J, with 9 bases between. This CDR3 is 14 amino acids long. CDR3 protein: CASSPRGSYNEQFF. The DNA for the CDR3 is TGTGCCAGCAGCCCTAGGGGCTCCTACAATGAGCAGTTCTTC.

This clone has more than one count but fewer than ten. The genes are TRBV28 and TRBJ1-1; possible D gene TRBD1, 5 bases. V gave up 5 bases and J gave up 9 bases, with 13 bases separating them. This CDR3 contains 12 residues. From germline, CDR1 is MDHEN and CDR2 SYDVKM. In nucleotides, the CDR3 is TGTGCCAGCAGTACCCCCGGGACTCAAGCTTTCTTT. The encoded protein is CASSTPGTQAFF. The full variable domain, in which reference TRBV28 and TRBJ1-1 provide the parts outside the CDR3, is DVKVTQSSRYLVKRTGEKVFLECVQDMDHENMFWYRQDPGLGLRLIYFSYDVKMKEKGDIPEGYSVSREKKERFSLILESASTNQTSMYLCASSTPGTQAFFGQGTRLTVV.

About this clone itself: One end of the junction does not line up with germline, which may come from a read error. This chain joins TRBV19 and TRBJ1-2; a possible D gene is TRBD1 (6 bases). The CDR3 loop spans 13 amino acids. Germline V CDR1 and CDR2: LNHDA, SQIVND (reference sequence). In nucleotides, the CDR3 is TGTGCCAGTAGTCTAGAGGGGACATATGGCTACACCTTC. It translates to CASSLEGTYGYTF. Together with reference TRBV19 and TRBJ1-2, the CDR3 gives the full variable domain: DGGITQSPKYLFRKEGQNVTLSCEQNLNHDAMYWYRQDPGQGLRLIYYSQIVNDFQKGDIAEGYSVSREKKESFPLTVTSAQKNPTAFYLCASSLEGTYGYTFGSGTRLTVV.

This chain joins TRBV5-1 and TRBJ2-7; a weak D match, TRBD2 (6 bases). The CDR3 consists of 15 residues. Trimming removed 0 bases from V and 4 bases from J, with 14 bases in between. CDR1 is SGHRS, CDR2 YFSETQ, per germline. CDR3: CASSLEEGARYEQYF. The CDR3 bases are TGCGCCAGCAGCTTGGAGGAGGGAGCGAGATACGAGCAGTACTTC. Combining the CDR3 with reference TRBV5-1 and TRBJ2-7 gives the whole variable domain KAGVTQTPRYLIKTRGQQVTLSCSPISGHRSVSWYQQTPGQGLQFLFEYFSETQRNKGNFPGRFSGRQFSNSRSEMNVSTLELGDSALYLCASSLEEGARYEQYFGPGTRLTVT.

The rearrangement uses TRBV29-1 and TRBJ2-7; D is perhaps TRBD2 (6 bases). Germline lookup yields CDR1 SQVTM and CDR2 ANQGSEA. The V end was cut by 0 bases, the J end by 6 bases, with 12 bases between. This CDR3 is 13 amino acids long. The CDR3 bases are TGCAGCGTTGAAGATGTAGGAGGGAGCGAGCAGTACTTC. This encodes CSVEDVGGSEQYF.